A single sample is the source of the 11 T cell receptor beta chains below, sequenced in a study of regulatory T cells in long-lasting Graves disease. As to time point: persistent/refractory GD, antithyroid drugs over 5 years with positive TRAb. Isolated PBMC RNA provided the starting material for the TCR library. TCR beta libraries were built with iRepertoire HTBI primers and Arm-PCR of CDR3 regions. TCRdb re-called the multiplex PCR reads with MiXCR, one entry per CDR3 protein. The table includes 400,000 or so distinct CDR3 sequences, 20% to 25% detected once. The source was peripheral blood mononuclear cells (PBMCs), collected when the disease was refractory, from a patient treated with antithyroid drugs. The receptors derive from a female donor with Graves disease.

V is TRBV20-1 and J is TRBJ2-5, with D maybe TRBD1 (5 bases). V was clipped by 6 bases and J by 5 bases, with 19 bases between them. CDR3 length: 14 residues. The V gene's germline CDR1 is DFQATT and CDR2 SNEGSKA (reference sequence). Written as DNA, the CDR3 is TGCAGTGCGGGAACGGCAGGGCCCGGTGAGACCCAGTACTTC. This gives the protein CSAGTAGPGETQYF.

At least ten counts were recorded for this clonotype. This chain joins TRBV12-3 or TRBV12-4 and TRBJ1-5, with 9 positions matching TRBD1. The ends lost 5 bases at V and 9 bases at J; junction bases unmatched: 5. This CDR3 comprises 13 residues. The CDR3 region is CASSRQGDMPQHF. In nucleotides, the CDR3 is TGTGCCAGCAGTAGACAGGGGGACATGCCCCAGCATTTT.

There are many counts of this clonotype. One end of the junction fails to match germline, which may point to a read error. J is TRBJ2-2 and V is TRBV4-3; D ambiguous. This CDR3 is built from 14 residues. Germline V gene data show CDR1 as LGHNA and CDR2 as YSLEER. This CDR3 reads CASSQDGNTGELFF. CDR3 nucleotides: TGTGCCAGCAGTCAGGACGGTAACACCGGGGAGCTGTTTTTT.

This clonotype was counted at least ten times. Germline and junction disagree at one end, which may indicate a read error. The CDR3 loop reads CSARETGTAYGYTF. The DNA of the CDR3 is TGCAGTGCCAGAGAGACGGGGACCGCCTATGGCTACACCTTC. The chain links TRBV20-1 to TRBJ1-2; possibly TRBD1 for D (5 bases). Germline V gene lookup returns CDR1 DFQATT and CDR2 SNEGSKA (reference sequence). The CDR3 has 14 residues.

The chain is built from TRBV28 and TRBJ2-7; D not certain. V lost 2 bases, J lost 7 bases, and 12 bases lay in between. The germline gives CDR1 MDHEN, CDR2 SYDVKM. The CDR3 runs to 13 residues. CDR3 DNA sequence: TGTGCCAGCAGTTTAGCGCCCAGCCGGGAGCAGTACTTC. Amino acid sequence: CASSLAPSREQYF.

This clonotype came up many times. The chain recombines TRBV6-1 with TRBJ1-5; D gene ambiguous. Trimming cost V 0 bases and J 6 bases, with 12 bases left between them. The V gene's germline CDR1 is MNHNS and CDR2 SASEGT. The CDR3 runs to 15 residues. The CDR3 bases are TGTGCCAGCAGTGAAGCGTTTGGGAGCGGTCAGCCCCAGCATTTT. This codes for CASSEAFGSGQPQHF.

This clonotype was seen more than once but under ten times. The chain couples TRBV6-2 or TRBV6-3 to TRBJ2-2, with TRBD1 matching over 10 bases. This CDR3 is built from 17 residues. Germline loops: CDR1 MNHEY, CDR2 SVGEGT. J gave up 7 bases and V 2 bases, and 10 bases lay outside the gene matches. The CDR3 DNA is TGTGCCAGCAGTTACACCCCCGGGACAGGGGTTGTCGGGGAGCTGTTTTTT. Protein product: CASSYTPGTGVVGELFF.

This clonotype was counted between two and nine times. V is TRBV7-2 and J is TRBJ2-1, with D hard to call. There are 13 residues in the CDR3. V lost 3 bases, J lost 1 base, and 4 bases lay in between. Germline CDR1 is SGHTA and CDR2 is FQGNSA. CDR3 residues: CASSFLSYNEQFF. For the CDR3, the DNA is TGTGCCAGCAGCTTTTTATCCTACAATGAGCAGTTCTTC.

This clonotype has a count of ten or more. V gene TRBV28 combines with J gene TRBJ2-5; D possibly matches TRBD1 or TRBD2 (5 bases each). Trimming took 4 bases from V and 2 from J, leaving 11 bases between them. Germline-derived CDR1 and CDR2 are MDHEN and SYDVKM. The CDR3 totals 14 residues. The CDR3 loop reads CASSYGTKQETQYF. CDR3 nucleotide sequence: TGTGCCAGCAGTTACGGGACCAAGCAAGAGACCCAGTACTTC.

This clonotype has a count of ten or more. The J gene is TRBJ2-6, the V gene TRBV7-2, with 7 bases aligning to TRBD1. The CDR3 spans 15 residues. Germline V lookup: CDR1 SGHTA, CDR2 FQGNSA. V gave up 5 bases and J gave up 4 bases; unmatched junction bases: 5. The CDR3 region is CASSRGGGGANVLTF. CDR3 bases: TGTGCCAGCAGCAGAGGGGGCGGCGGGGCCAACGTCCTGACTTTC.

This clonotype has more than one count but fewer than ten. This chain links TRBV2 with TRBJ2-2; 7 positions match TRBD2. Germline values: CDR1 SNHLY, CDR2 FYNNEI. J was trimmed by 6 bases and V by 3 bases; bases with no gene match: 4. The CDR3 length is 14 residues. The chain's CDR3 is CASSDVGGAGELFF. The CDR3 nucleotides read TGTGCCAGCAGTGATGTGGGAGGGGCCGGGGAGCTGTTTTTT.